A selection of T cell receptor beta chains follows, all from one sample in a study of PD-1 blockade in classical Hodgkin lymphoma. Assay: immunoSEQ multiplex PCR; the TCRdb copy retains only in-frame clones and omits some. This table has about 53,000 clones, around 85% appearing once. Here the sequenced sample was peripheral blood mononuclear cells (PBMCs), taken at baseline. Every receptor here comes from a human donor with classical Hodgkin lymphoma. The CDR3 runs from the conserved cysteine through the conserved F or W. A D gene is named only where the DNA matches it firmly. A clone size is listed for some rows: how often the clone was seen (once, few, many), or a class if it is expanded.

V gene,D gene,CDR3 length,J gene,clone size,CDR3 protein,CDR3 DNA
TRBV18,TRBD1,19,TRBJ1-1,NA,CASSPNMGQGAGANTEAFF,TGTGCCAGCTCACCAAATATGGGACAGGGGGCAGGTGCGAACACTGAAGCTTTCTTT
TRBV11-3,NA,13,TRBJ1-2,NA,CASSLDANYGYTF,TGTGCCAGCAGCTTGGATGCTAACTATGGCTACACCTTC
TRBV10-2,NA,14,TRBJ1-2,NA,CASSEQGQNYGYTF,TGCGCCAGCAGTGAGCAAGGGCAGAACTATGGCTACACCTTC
TRBV5-5,TRBD1,14,TRBJ1-2,few,CASSLQSGGYGYTF,TGTGCCAGCAGCTTGCAGTCAGGGGGGTATGGCTACACCTTC
TRBV18,NA,16,TRBJ1-1,NA,CASSPARAMVNTEAFF,TGTGCCAGCTCACCGGCCAGGGCGATGGTGAACACTGAAGCTTTCTTT
TRBV19,NA,15,TRBJ1-1,NA,CASSMLGFSSTEAFF,TGTGCCAGTAGTATGCTAGGGTTCTCGAGCACTGAAGCTTTCTTT
TRBV5-6,TRBD1,16,TRBJ2-7,NA,CASSFLPATGVYEQYF,TGTGCCAGCAGCTTCTTGCCGGCGACAGGGGTCTACGAGCAGTACTTC
TRBV9,TRBD1,15,TRBJ2-7,once,CASSTHPRDSYEQYF,TGTGCCAGCAGCACACACCCCCGGGACAGTTACGAGCAGTACTTC
TRBV6-4,TRBD2,17,TRBJ2-3,NA,CASSEGTSGGGTDTQYF,TGTGCCAGCAGCGAGGGGACTAGCGGAGGCGGGACAGATACGCAGTATTTT
TRBV7-9,TRBD2,17,TRBJ2-4,NA,CASSLGGLAAIKNIQYF,TGTGCCAGCAGCTTAGGGGGACTAGCGGCCATCAAAAACATTCAGTACTTC
TRBV5-4,NA,16,TRBJ2-3,NA,CASSPLGQKPTDTQYF,TGTGCCAGCAGCCCCCTCGGGCAGAAACCAACAGATACGCAGTATTTT
TRBV19,NA,13,TRBJ2-3,NA,CASRGTSTDTQYF,TGTGCCAGTAGAGGGACTAGCACAGATACGCAGTATTTT
TRBV5-4,TRBD1,16,TRBJ1-1,NA,CASSSRATGTGREAFF,TGTGCCAGCAGCTCCCGCGCCACCGGGACAGGAAGAGAAGCTTTCTTT
TRBV19,NA,16,TRBJ1-3,few,CASSISRRTSGNTIYF,TGTGCCAGTAGTATTTCTCGGCGAACCTCTGGAAACACCATATATTTT
TRBV7-7,NA,14,TRBJ2-2,NA,CASSLAPATGELFF,TGTGCTAGCAGCTTAGCGCCGGCAACCGGGGAGCTGTTTTTT
TRBV19,NA,13,TRBJ2-4,NA,CASSIGRVDIQYF,TGTGCCAGTAGTATAGGCAGGGTCGACATTCAGTACTTC
TRBV10-3,NA,16,TRBJ1-1,NA,CAISVAGTARRTEAFF,TGTGCCATCAGTGTGGCGGGAACGGCAAGGAGAACTGAAGCTTTCTTT
TRBV9,NA,15,TRBJ2-7,NA,CASSPQTGWAYEQYF,TGTGCCAGCAGCCCACAGACGGGATGGGCCTACGAGCAGTACTTC
TRBV4-3,NA,15,TRBJ1-1,NA,CASSQVGGRNTEAFF,TGCGCCAGCAGCCAAGTCGGGGGCAGGAACACTGAAGCTTTCTTT
TRBV7-2,NA,13,TRBJ1-1,NA,CASSYQGDTEAFF,TGTGCCAGCAGCTACCAGGGAGACACTGAAGCTTTCTTT
TRBV11-2,NA,13,TRBJ1-2,NA,CASSLGFYYGYTF,TGTGCCAGCAGCCTAGGTTTCTACTATGGCTACACCTTC
TRBV15,NA,14,TRBJ1-6,NA,CATSVLGVGSPLHF,TGTGCCACCAGCGTTCTTGGGGTCGGTTCACCCCTCCACTTT
TRBV7-6,NA,13,TRBJ1-1,NA,CASLGPVRAGAFF,TGTGCCAGCTTAGGGCCAGTAAGGGCTGGGGCTTTCTTT
TRBV4-2,TRBD2,15,TRBJ2-1,few,CASSQGSGSYNEQFF,TGTGCCAGCAGCCAGGGTAGCGGGAGTTACAATGAGCAGTTCTTC
TRBV11-2,NA,12,TRBJ2-5,NA,CASRVSQETQYF,TGTGCCAGTAGGGTTTCGCAAGAGACCCAGTACTTC
TRBV7-2,TRBD2,17,TRBJ2-4,NA,CASIGPGGRWDKNIQYF,TGTGCCAGCATCGGCCCGGGGGGGCGATGGGACAAAAACATTCAGTACTTC
TRBV5-1,NA,12,TRBJ2-1,NA,CASNELHNEQFF,TGCGCCAGCAACGAGCTCCACAATGAGCAGTTCTTC
TRBV27,TRBD1,15,TRBJ2-3,NA,CASRGLDRGTDTQYF,TGTGCCAGCAGGGGCCTGGACAGGGGGACAGATACGCAGTATTTT
TRBV7-6,NA,12,TRBJ1-5,few,CASSLAHQPQHF,TGTGCCAGCAGCTTAGCCCATCAGCCCCAGCATTTT
TRBV25-1,TRBD1,13,TRBJ1-3,NA,CASRGQGGNTIYF,TGTGCCAGCAGGGGACAGGGAGGAAACACCATATATTTT